The next 32 T cell receptor beta chains were all read from a single sample in a study of radiotherapy plus CTLA-4 blockade in lung cancer. Assay: immunoSEQ multiplex PCR; the TCRdb copy retains only in-frame clones and omits some. Of about 59,000 clones listed, less than 85% are singletons. The material sequenced was peripheral blood, taken from a patient treated with radiotherapy plus ipilimumab. All receptors derive from a human donor with non-small cell lung cancer who had a complete response to radiotherapy plus ipilimumab.

This clone has only a few counts. Other DNA sequences from this sample encode an identical CDR3 as well. The rearrangement joins TRBV19 to TRBJ1-1, with D possibly being TRBD1 (5 bases). The CDR3 has 13 amino acids. V gave up 3 bases and J gave up 4 bases, with 9 bases separating them. Germline lookup yields CDR1 LNHDA and CDR2 SQIVND (reference sequence). The CDR3 region is CASSIMGRTEAFF. In nucleotides, the CDR3 is TGTGCCAGTAGTATTATGGGGCGCACTGAAGCTTTCTTT.

V and J are TRBV6-4 and TRBJ2-1; 9 bases map to TRBD1. J gave up 9 bases and V 6 bases, and 6 bases lay outside the gene matches. Germline loops: CDR1 MRHNA, CDR2 SNTAGT. The length of the CDR3 is 13 residues. The CDR3 reads CASRRTGASEQFF. The CDR3 region has the DNA TGTGCCAGCAGACGGACAGGGGCTAGTGAGCAGTTCTTC.

V usage is TRBV10-1 and J usage is TRBJ2-3, with TRBD1 identical over 7 bases. Germline lookup yields CDR1 WNHNN and CDR2 SYGVQD (reference sequence). This CDR3 is built from 16 residues. V trimming: 3 bases; J trimming: 0 bases; junction bases outside the gene matches: 6. CDR3 region: CASSDRDRESTDTQYF. CDR3 nucleotide sequence: TGCGCCAGCAGTGACCGCGACAGGGAAAGCACAGATACGCAGTATTTT.

This sequence joins TRBV9 and TRBJ1-1, with D possibly being TRBD1 (5 bases). Trimming took off 2 bases at V and 1 base at J, with 9 bases between the two ends. The CDR3 length is 14 residues. Germline V gene sequence: CDR1 SGDLS, CDR2 YYNGEE. For the CDR3, the DNA is TGTGCCAGCAGCGTGACAGAACAGAACACTGAAGCTTTCTTT. Amino acids: CASSVTEQNTEAFF.

V gene TRBV7-2 combines with J gene TRBJ2-2; D ambiguous. The CDR3 covers 16 residues. Germline V CDR1 and CDR2: SGHTA, FQGNSA. The V and J ends lost 7 bases and 1 base respectively, with 16 bases between them. In DNA form, the CDR3 reads TGTGCCAGCACCCTTAGTCCTTTTCGGAACACCGGGGAGCTGTTTTTT. Translated, it gives CASTLSPFRNTGELFF.

The chain uses TRBV7-2 and TRBJ2-7; 12 bases map to TRBD2. Germline loops: CDR1 SGHTA, CDR2 FQGNSA. Trimming at V came to 1 base and at J to 2 bases, leaving 6 bases not matched to a gene. The CDR3 is made up of 17 amino acids. The CDR3 coding sequence is TGTGCCAGCAGCTTAGGGACTAGCGGGACCTATCCCTACGAGCAGTACTTC. Translated: CASSLGTSGTYPYEQYF.

The chain couples TRBV29-1 to TRBJ1-3; 8 nucleotides line up with TRBD1. The V and J ends lost 7 bases and 4 bases, in that order; junction bases with no gene match: 6. This CDR3 is 13 amino acids long. Germline V lookup: CDR1 SQVTM, CDR2 ANQGSEA. CDR3 DNA sequence: TGCAGCGGCGTCAGGGGGCTAGGAAACACCATATATTTT. Encoded protein: CSGVRGLGNTIYF.

This chain uses TRBV28 with TRBJ1-5, with a tentative D call TRBD1 (6 bases). The V gene's germline CDR1 is MDHEN and CDR2 SYDVKM. This CDR3 spans 16 amino acids. V lost 3 bases and J 0 bases, leaving 12 bases between the germline ends. The DNA of the CDR3 is TGTGCCAGCAGTTTTTGGGGACAAGATAGCAATCAGCCCCAGCATTTT. As protein: CASSFWGQDSNQPQHF.

The chain carries TRBV27 and TRBJ2-3, with TRBD1 matching over 7 bases. Germline CDR1 is MNHEY and CDR2 is SMNVEV (reference sequence). Losses at the gene ends were 5 bases for V and 2 bases for J; bases not matched to a gene: 16. The CDR3 consists of 18 residues. The CDR3 loop is CASSPLPRGLAVTDTQYF. DNA for the CDR3: TGTGCCAGCAGTCCCCTACCCAGGGGGTTGGCGGTCACAGATACGCAGTATTTT.

The count of this clone is one. The chain has TRBV6-5 and TRBJ2-5; 10 nucleotides align to TRBD2. In germline, CDR1 is MNHEY, CDR2 SVGAGI. CDR3 length: 15 amino acids. J lost 2 bases, V lost 5 bases, and 5 bases had no gene match. The CDR3: CASSRTSGRQETQYF. Here the CDR3 DNA reads TGTGCCAGCAGTAGGACTAGCGGCAGGCAAGAGACCCAGTACTTC.

Details on this clone: A read error may account for a junction end that differs from germline. The genes are TRBV7-2 and TRBJ1-2; perhaps TRBD1 as D (5 bases). Germline V CDR1 and CDR2: SGHTA, FQGNSA. The CDR3 loop spans 16 amino acids. In DNA form, the CDR3 reads TGTGCCAGCAGCCTAGCAGGGCGGGTTAGAGGGAATGGCTACACCTTC. This encodes CASSLAGRVRGNGYTF.

CDR3: CASSSGWRDYGYTF. The CDR3 DNA reads TGTGCCAGCAGCTCGGGTTGGCGGGACTATGGCTACACCTTC. The chain recombines TRBV7-9 with TRBJ1-2, with D uncertain. The CDR3 is 14 residues long. The germline V gene has CDR1 SEHNR and CDR2 FQNEAQ (reference sequence). V lost 4 bases and J 3 bases, leaving 12 bases between the germline ends.

This clone was observed once. The chain joins TRBV4-1 to TRBJ1-1; possibly TRBD1 for D (6 bases). The CDR3 length is 18 residues. Looked up from germline, CDR1 is MGHRA and CDR2 is YSYEKL. V was shortened by 3 bases and J by 4 bases, with 24 bases between the two germline ends. The CDR3 region is CASSHRGGDLGARTEAFF. The CDR3 DNA sequence: TGCGCCAGCAGCCATAGAGGGGGGGATCTCGGGGCGCGCACTGAAGCTTTCTTT.

This rearrangement joins TRBV5-1 to TRBJ2-1, with 14 nucleotides matching TRBD2. V lost 5 bases to trimming and J lost 0 bases; unmatched junction nucleotides: 10. Germline V CDR1 and CDR2: SGHRS, YFSETQ. CDR3 length equals 19 residues. The CDR3: CASRFPTSGGDSSYNEQFF. DNA of the CDR3: TGCGCCAGCAGGTTCCCGACTAGCGGGGGGGATAGCTCCTACAATGAGCAGTTCTTC.

The genes are TRBV11-2 and TRBJ2-7, with 8 positions matching TRBD1. V shed 5 bases and J 4 bases; nucleotides not matched to a gene: 10. Looked up from germline, CDR1 is SGHAT and CDR2 is FQNNGV. CDR3 length: 15 amino acids. The CDR3 sequence is CASSRYPGQEYEQYF. The CDR3 coding sequence is TGTGCCAGCAGCCGCTACCCGGGACAGGAATACGAGCAGTACTTC.

This clone was observed a single time. At the DNA level, this CDR3 is encoded by other sequences in the same sample as well. The chain carries TRBV5-4 and TRBJ1-1; D unresolved. The germline CDR1 and CDR2 sequences are SGHNT and YYREEE (reference sequence). V lost 4 bases, J lost 7 bases, and 11 bases lay in between. This CDR3 is 12 amino acids long. In DNA form, the CDR3 reads TGTGCCAGCAGCCCGCAACACAGTGAAGCTTTCTTT. This encodes CASSPQHSEAFF.

This rearrangement joins TRBV5-1 to TRBJ1-4, with TRBD1 matching 8 bases. Germline loops: CDR1 SGHRS, CDR2 YFSETQ. With 3 bases clipped from V and 7 bases from J, the junction kept 8 bases outside the gene matches. The CDR3 covers 15 residues. The CDR3: CASSYSQGAGEKLFF. CDR3 nucleotide sequence: TGCGCCAGCAGCTACTCTCAGGGGGCCGGTGAAAAACTGTTTTTT.

The chain joins TRBV7-8 to TRBJ2-3, with 8 bases matching TRBD2. Germline V gene data show CDR1 as SGHVS and CDR2 as FQNEAQ. CDR3 length: 19 amino acids. The V and J ends lost 1 base and 1 base, in that order; junction bases with no gene match: 13. CDR3 in amino acids: CASSLGAAGVGGGTDTQYF. The CDR3 DNA reads as TGTGCCAGCAGCTTAGGGGCAGCGGGAGTGGGCGGGGGCACAGATACGCAGTATTTT.

The rearrangement joins TRBV28 to TRBJ2-3; 9 nucleotides agree with TRBD1. The trim removed 5 bases at V and 2 bases at J, leaving 8 bases unmatched. In germline, CDR1 is MDHEN, CDR2 SYDVKM. The CDR3 consists of 16 residues. For the CDR3, the DNA is TGTGCCAGCAGTCCCGGGACAGGGTGGAACACAGATACGCAGTATTTT. Translated, it gives CASSPGTGWNTDTQYF. Complete variable domain (other parts from reference TRBV28 and TRBJ2-3): DVKVTQSSRYLVKRTGEKVFLECVQDMDHENMFWYRQDPGLGLRLIYFSYDVKMKEKGDIPEGYSVSREKKERFSLILESASTNQTSMYLCASSPGTGWNTDTQYFGPGTRLTVL.

The chain employs TRBV4-3 and TRBJ1-1, with 7 bases matching TRBD1. Germline CDR1 LGHNA, CDR2 YSLEER. V gave up 1 base and J gave up 5 bases; unmatched junction bases: 7. CDR3 length equals 15 residues. CDR3 sequence: CASSQAVTGRTEAFF. The CDR3 nucleotides read TGCGCCAGCAGCCAAGCAGTGACAGGGAGGACTGAAGCTTTCTTT.

The chain employs TRBV29-1 and TRBJ2-7; D is ambiguous. The CDR3 runs 12 residues. V was clipped by 4 bases and J by 2 bases, with 9 bases between them. The germline gives CDR1 SQVTM, CDR2 ANQGSEA. CDR3 sequence (DNA): TGCAGCGTTGTCGGAGTTGCCTACGAGCAGTACTTC. Its protein is CSVVGVAYEQYF.

The chain combines TRBV7-9 with TRBJ1-4; TRBD1 is a possible D gene (6 bases). Germline V CDR1 and CDR2: SEHNR, FQNEAQ (reference sequence). V gave up 1 base and J gave up 5 bases, with 11 bases separating them. The CDR3 length is 15 residues. Written as DNA, the CDR3 is TGTGCCAGCAGCTTAGGACAGGCGCCGAATGAAAAACTGTTTTTT. It specifies CASSLGQAPNEKLFF. Variable domain in full (rest from reference TRBV7-9 and TRBJ1-4): DTGVSQNPRHKITKRGQNVTFRCDPISEHNRLYWYRQTLGQGPEFLTYFQNEAQLEKSRLLSDRFSAERPKGSFSTLEIQRTEQGDSAMYLCASSLGQAPNEKLFFGSGTQLSVL.

The rearrangement joins TRBV9 to TRBJ2-3; 15 bases line up with TRBD2. Germline CDR1 reads SGDLS; CDR2 reads YYNGEE. V lost 6 bases, J lost 10 bases, and 9 bases stayed unmatched. This CDR3 region has 15 residues. The CDR3 DNA is TGTGCCAGCACCCAAAGTGGGACTAGCGGGGGGTCGCAGTATTTT. Its protein is CASTQSGTSGGSQYF.

This rearrangement joins TRBV10-3 to TRBJ2-5, with D perhaps TRBD1 (5 bases). V was shortened by 11 bases and J by 2 bases, with 18 bases between the two germline ends. CDR3 size: 14 residues. Germline CDR1 is ENHRY and CDR2 is SYGVKD. CDR3 DNA sequence: TGTGCCTCCGCCTGGGGCGATGGGCAAGAGACCCAGTACTTC. Its translation is CASAWGDGQETQYF.

This chain uses TRBV7-9 with TRBJ2-5, with a possible D match to TRBD1 (6 bases). The end of the DNA is better explained by TRBJ2-7, so the J call may be wrong. CDR3 length equals 15 residues. CDR1 is SEHNR and CDR2 is FQNEAQ in the germline V gene (reference sequence). The CDR3 reads CASSAHRDGSYEQYF. CDR3 DNA sequence: TGTGCCAGCAGCGCCCACAGGGATGGCTCCTACGAGCAGTACTTC.

This clone turned up a few times. V is TRBV5-5 and J is TRBJ1-1, with D possibly being TRBD1 (6 bases). The CDR3 totals 14 residues. Germline CDR1 and CDR2: SGHKS and YYEKEE (reference sequence). Trimming took off 4 bases at V and 6 bases at J, with 16 bases between the two ends. The CDR3 here is CASSRGQSSSEAFF. The DNA for the CDR3 is TGTGCCAGCAGCCGCGGACAGAGTTCTTCTGAAGCTTTCTTT.

V usage is TRBV6-5 and J usage is TRBJ2-5; 10 bases fit TRBD1. The germline CDR1 and CDR2 sequences are MNHEY and SVGAGI. CDR3 length: 15 residues. J lost 6 bases, V lost 4 bases, and 8 bases had no gene match. CDR3 sequence reads: CASSFRDRGLKTQYF. DNA for the CDR3: TGTGCCAGCAGTTTCCGGGACAGGGGATTGAAGACCCAGTACTTC.

DNA of the CDR3: TGTGCCAGCACCAGGACAGGGTTCGCCGGGGAGCTGTTTTTT. It translates to CASTRTGFAGELFF. The chain uses TRBV2 and TRBJ2-2, with 8 bases matching TRBD1. V lost 7 bases to trimming and J lost 6 bases; unmatched junction nucleotides: 7. The CDR3 loop spans 14 amino acids. Germline assignment: CDR1 SNHLY and CDR2 FYNNEI.

This rearrangement joins TRBV6-1 to TRBJ1-4; possibly TRBD1 for D (6 bases). CDR1 is MNHNS and CDR2 is SASEGT in the germline V gene. The CDR3 extends over 14 amino acids. V lost 4 bases and J 7 bases, leaving 13 bases between the germline ends. The CDR3 nucleotides read TGTGCCAGCAGTGTATTAGACAGGAGTGAAAAACTGTTTTTT. It translates to CASSVLDRSEKLFF.

This clone was detected only a few times. The V gene is TRBV19, the J gene TRBJ1-5; D not certain. This CDR3 comprises 12 residues. CDR1 LNHDA and CDR2 SQIVND come from the germline V gene (reference sequence). The V and J ends lost 3 bases and 5 bases respectively, with 5 bases between them. CDR3 loop: CASSILYQPQHF. DNA of the CDR3: TGTGCCAGTAGTATTCTTTATCAGCCCCAGCATTTT.

The V call is TRBV4-3, the J call TRBJ2-1, with 9 bases aligning to TRBD1. The CDR3 is 15 amino acids. With 1 base clipped from V and 6 bases from J, the junction kept 4 bases outside the gene matches. Germline V gene data show CDR1 as LGHNA and CDR2 as YSLEER. CDR3 sequence (DNA): TGCGCCAGCAGCCAAGGATGGGGACAGGGCAATGAGCAGTTCTTC. It encodes CASSQGWGQGNEQFF.

CDR3 sequence: CASSRIQGQGETQYF. The CDR3 DNA sequence: TGTGCCAGCTCACGAATACAGGGCCAAGGGGAGACCCAGTACTTC. V usage is TRBV18 and J usage is TRBJ2-5; D might be TRBD1 (6 bases). Deletions cut 4 bases from V and 5 bases from J, with 17 bases between. The CDR3 sequence is 15 residues long. Germline V CDR1 and CDR2: KGHSH, LQKENI.